This TCR beta chain was recovered during a study of PD-1 blockade in classical Hodgkin lymphoma. Study outcomes and limitations: CD4+ TCR diversity rose significantly by C4D1, and CD8+ TCR diversity did not.

Each patient relapsed following autologous stem cell transplantation, and prior brentuximab vedotin exposure differed. Best responses were complete response, partial response or progressive disease. There are a few counts of this clone. The antigen remains unidentified. The CDR3 totals 13 residues. Per germline, CDR1 LNHDA and CDR2 SQIVND (reference sequence). V lost 3 bases, J lost 7 bases, and 12 bases lay in between. Produced via immunoSEQ multiplex PCR; TCRdb's table is partial and in-frame only. The sample contains about 40,000 clones, about 72% of which appear only once. This clonotype was obtained from a human donor with classical Hodgkin lymphoma. The chain has TRBV19 and TRBJ1-2, with D maybe TRBD1 (5 bases). The material was peripheral blood mononuclear cells (PBMCs), obtained at baseline. CDR3 protein: CASSIRVDGGYTF. The CDR3 coding sequence is TGTGCCAGTAGTATCAGGGTCGATGGTGGCTACACCTTC.